This TCR beta chain comes out of a study of blood T cells in healthy people across ages. Then a second PCR, running roughly 7 to 11 cycles, was carried out with a sample-barcoded 5' primer and a J-beta primer mix. MiXCR, run by TCRdb on the 5' RACE reads, gives a single entry per CDR3 protein. The table shows 550,000 to 650,000 distinct CDR3 sequences, with about 29% occurring only once. These sequences were also reported in another study, on T cells of mothers and their children.

This TCR came from a boy between 2 and 10 years old in good health. Specimen: blood.

The CDR3 protein is CAWSVSRNSGNTIYF. In DNA, the CDR3 is TGTGCCTGGAGTGTTTCCCGAAACTCTGGAAACACCATATATTTT. V gene TRBV30 combines with J gene TRBJ1-3; D unresolved. The CDR3 consists of 15 residues. CDR1 is GTSNPN, CDR2 SVGIG, per germline (reference sequence). Trimming took off 0 bases at V and 0 bases at J, with 9 bases between the two ends.